One and the same sample provided the 21 T cell receptor beta chains below, sequenced in a study of CD8 T cells in ankylosing spondylitis (dated by TCRdb to 2016 to 2017). The receptor library was made with 5' RACE. Sequencing was carried out with an Illumina HiSeq 2500. The public reads were reprocessed in TCRdb via fastp at Q25 and MiXCR, keeping in-frame beta chains. Each entry is one CDR3 protein sequence, shown with its most common DNA and genes. The sample table shows 700,000 to 1,000,000 distinct CDR3 sequences, and 12% are seen once. The ten largest clones add up to about 0.5% of the sample. What the work shows at the level of the full study, not this receptor alone: Blood from ankylosing spondylitis patients appeared to be characterized by a TCR beta motif composed of under 10 highly homologous amino acid variants.

What these receptors recognize is not known. Sequencing was done on a sample of blood, either unsorted or a sorted T cell fraction (not recorded which). These receptors were collected from a male donor with ankylosing spondylitis.

The gene calls are TRBV10-3 and TRBJ2-7, with 9 bases fitting TRBD1. The CDR3 sequence is 14 residues long. Unmatched junction bases numbered 10, after V lost 4 bases and J lost 9 bases. Germline CDR1 ENHRY, CDR2 SYGVKD. This chain's CDR3 is CAISAGTGKGWQYF. The DNA of the CDR3 is TGTGCCATCAGTGCCGGGACAGGGAAGGGGTGGCAGTACTTC.

The rearrangement joins TRBV27 to TRBJ1-6, with TRBD1 identical over 7 bases. The germline gives CDR1 MNHEY, CDR2 SMNVEV (reference sequence). V dropped 6 bases and J dropped 4; count of bases not matched to a gene: 9. CDR3 length: 16 residues. The CDR3 is CASRPRQGTYNSPLHF. CDR3 sequence (DNA): TGTGCCAGCAGACCCAGACAGGGAACATATAATTCACCCCTCCACTTT.

In this sample, this clonotype turned up a few times. The chain has TRBV7-2 and TRBJ1-1, with unresolved D. Trimming removed 1 base from V and 7 bases from J, with 19 bases in between. This CDR3 has 16 amino acids. Germline-derived CDR1 and CDR2 are SGHTA and FQGNSA. CDR3 protein: CASSLVIRRGFGEAFF. The CDR3 DNA follows: TGTGCCAGCAGCTTAGTAATTCGGCGCGGGTTCGGTGAAGCTTTCTTT.

This clonotype was seen a few times. The chain uses TRBV7-2 and TRBJ1-4, with D possibly matching TRBD1 (5 bases). CDR1 is SGHTA and CDR2 is FQGNSA in the germline V gene. This CDR3 comprises 15 residues. V gave up 5 bases and J gave up 10 bases, with 20 bases separating them. CDR3 coding DNA: TGTGCCAGCAGCCTTGGGGGAGCGCCCGTCGGAAAACTGTTTTTT. Protein product: CASSLGGAPVGKLFF.

This clonotype was detected a few times. This rearrangement joins TRBV20-1 to TRBJ2-3; 11 bases line up with TRBD2. Trimming cost V 6 bases and J 3 bases; bases outside gene matches: 8. This CDR3 is 15 amino acids long. Germline CDR1 reads DFQATT; CDR2 reads SNEGSKA (reference sequence). CDR3 in DNA: TGCAGTGCCCACTTAACTAGCGGGGGTACAGATACGCAGTATTTT. Its translation is CSAHLTSGGTDTQYF.

In this sample, this clonotype turned up a few times. The V and J genes are TRBV15 and TRBJ1-3, with D maybe TRBD1 (5 bases). The CDR3 is 14 amino acids. Trimming removed 6 bases from V and 0 bases from J, with 9 bases in between. Per the germline V gene, CDR1 is LNHNV and CDR2 is YYDKDF (reference sequence). The CDR3 region is CATRRGTSGNTIYF. As DNA, the CDR3 is TGTGCCACCAGGAGGGGTACCTCTGGAAACACCATATATTTT.

This clonotype appeared a few times. This chain's CDR3 is CASRNGDTSTDTQYF. The CDR3 nucleotides read TGTGCCAGCAGGAACGGGGACACCTCAACAGATACGCAGTATTTT. The chain carries TRBV2 and TRBJ2-3, with D possibly TRBD1 on 6 matching bases. Trimming took 6 bases from V and 3 from J, leaving 16 bases between them. The germline gives CDR1 SNHLY, CDR2 FYNNEI. There are 15 residues in the CDR3.

CDR3 sequence reads: CASSLETGVYTEAFF. CDR3 nucleotides: TGTGCCAGCAGCTTAGAGACAGGGGTTTACACTGAAGCTTTCTTT. The genes are TRBV7-6 and TRBJ1-1; 8 nucleotides match TRBD1. Germline values: CDR1 SGHVS, CDR2 FNYEAQ. J was trimmed by 3 bases and V by 1 base; bases with no gene match: 4. The CDR3 runs to 15 residues.

This chain uses TRBV10-3 with TRBJ2-1; perhaps TRBD1 as D (6 bases). The length of the CDR3 is 15 residues. V was shortened by 3 bases and J by 5 bases, with 14 bases between the two germline ends. Germline values: CDR1 ENHRY, CDR2 SYGVKD. CDR3 residues: CAISDTGLRDNEQFF. CDR3 nucleotides: TGTGCCATCAGTGATACAGGGCTTCGAGACAATGAGCAGTTCTTC.

The chain combines TRBV9 with TRBJ2-5; D is unresolved. The germline V gene encodes CDR1 SGDLS and CDR2 YYNGEE. CDR3 length: 13 residues. The V end was cut by 1 base, the J end by 4 bases, with 8 bases between. CDR3 in amino acids: CASSVQSGETQYF. For the CDR3, the DNA is TGTGCCAGCAGCGTACAGTCGGGAGAGACCCAGTACTTC. The full variable domain, its missing parts supplied by reference TRBV9 and TRBJ2-5, is DSGVTQTPKHLITATGQRVTLRCSPRSGDLSVYWYQQSLDQGLQFLIQYYNGEERAKGNILERFSAQQFPDLHSELNLSSLELGDSALYFCASSVQSGETQYFGPGTRLLVL.

V is TRBV20-1 and J is TRBJ2-3; 10 nucleotides agree with TRBD2. Germline V gene data show CDR1 as DFQATT and CDR2 as SNEGSKA (reference sequence). Losses at the gene ends were 8 bases for V and 5 bases for J; bases not matched to a gene: 10. The CDR3 consists of 14 residues. CDR3 sequence reads: CSPTSSGREDTQYF. The DNA of the CDR3 is TGCAGTCCGACTTCAAGCGGGAGGGAAGATACGCAGTATTTT.

This clonotype turned up a few times. This chain connects TRBV10-3 to TRBJ2-7; D gene unclear. The CDR3 runs 13 residues. The germline gives CDR1 ENHRY, CDR2 SYGVKD. Trimming took 3 bases from V and 5 from J, leaving 11 bases between them. CDR3 amino acids: CAISENRGHEQYF. In nucleotides, the CDR3 is TGTGCCATCAGTGAAAACAGAGGTCACGAGCAGTACTTC.

This clonotype was seen only a few times. The CDR3 sequence: CASSSVGSRRNEQFF. The DNA of the CDR3 is TGTGCCAGCAGCTCAGTTGGTAGTCGGCGGAATGAGCAGTTCTTC. This chain uses TRBV7-3 with TRBJ2-1, with D hard to call. Germline loops: CDR1 SGHTA, CDR2 FQGTGA. V was pared by 4 bases and J by 7 bases, with 17 bases between. The CDR3 length is 15 residues.

This clonotype was seen only a few times. J is TRBJ2-5 and V is TRBV10-1; the D gene is possibly TRBD2 (5 bases). Trimming stripped 8 bases from V and 3 bases from J, with 13 bases between. The CDR3 has 13 amino acids. Per the germline V gene, CDR1 is WNHNN and CDR2 is SYGVQD (reference sequence). In DNA form, the CDR3 reads TGCGCCAGCGGGGAACTCGGGGAAGAGACCCAGTACTTC. Amino acid sequence: CASGELGEETQYF.

This clonotype came up many times. V and J are TRBV7-2 and TRBJ2-3; 12 bases line up with TRBD2. Germline V lookup: CDR1 SGHTA, CDR2 FQGNSA. There are 17 residues in the CDR3. Trimming removed 0 bases from V and 2 bases from J; junction bases left unmatched: 3. Here the CDR3 reads CASSLARLAGATDTQYF. The CDR3 DNA reads TGTGCCAGCAGCTTAGCGAGACTAGCGGGAGCCACAGATACGCAGTATTTT.

The gene calls are TRBV12-3 or TRBV12-4 and TRBJ2-3; 11 bases agree with TRBD2. This CDR3 is built from 19 residues. J was trimmed by 3 bases and V by 6 bases; bases with no gene match: 17. For the CDR3, the DNA is TGTGCCAGCAGAGAAGTCGGCGGGACTAGCGGCCAGAGTACAGATACGCAGTATTTT. Translation: CASREVGGTSGQSTDTQYF.

This clonotype was counted between two and nine times. V gene TRBV20-1 combines with J gene TRBJ2-4, with D hard to call. Germline-derived CDR1 and CDR2 are DFQATT and SNEGSKA (reference sequence). CDR3 size: 13 residues. Trimming shortened V by 2 bases and J by 8 bases, and 13 bases separated the two germline ends. CDR3 coding DNA: TGCAGTGCTAGACCCCAGCCGATGGACATTCAGTACTTC. It translates to CSARPQPMDIQYF.

The V and J genes are TRBV6-5 and TRBJ2-5; tentative D call: TRBD1 (5 bases). The V end was cut by 3 bases, the J end by 0 bases, with 11 bases between. This CDR3 contains 15 residues. The germline V gene has CDR1 MNHEY and CDR2 SVGAGI. CDR3 DNA: TGTGCCAGCAGTTATCCCAGGGTGTACCAAGAGACCCAGTACTTC. This sequence encodes CASSYPRVYQETQYF.

This chain connects TRBV5-1 to TRBJ2-1, with D tentatively TRBD1 (6 bases). CDR1 and CDR2 (germline): SGHRS, YFSETQ. This CDR3 contains 15 residues. Trimming removed 7 bases from V and 0 bases from J, with 14 bases in between. CDR3 sequence (DNA): TGCGCCAGCCGTGAACAGGGAAGCTCCTACAATGAGCAGTTCTTC. This encodes CASREQGSSYNEQFF.

The genes are TRBV6-5 and TRBJ2-5; 9 bases map to TRBD2. In germline, CDR1 is MNHEY, CDR2 SVGAGI. Trimming took 2 bases from V and 0 from J; bases not matched to a gene: 7. The CDR3 has 17 amino acids. CDR3 residues: CASSYPGSGRHQETQYF. The CDR3 DNA is TGTGCCAGCAGTTACCCCGGGAGCGGGAGGCACCAAGAGACCCAGTACTTC.

This clonotype was observed a few times. The chain uses TRBV13 and TRBJ1-5, with 7 nucleotides matching TRBD1. Germline CDR1 PRHDT, CDR2 FYEKMQ (reference sequence). This CDR3 region has 14 residues. Trimming at V came to 3 bases and at J to 5 bases, leaving 4 bases not matched to a gene. CDR3 loop: CASSFSGQHQPQHF. In nucleotides, the CDR3 is TGTGCCAGCAGCTTCTCGGGACAGCATCAGCCCCAGCATTTT. Full variable domain (missing parts from reference TRBV13 and TRBJ1-5): AAGVIQSPRHLIKEKRETATLKCYPIPRHDTVYWYQQGPGQDPQFLISFYEKMQSDKGSIPDRFSAQQFSDYHSELNMSSLELGDSALYFCASSFSGQHQPQHFGDGTRLSIL.